The 2 T cell receptor beta chains listed next were all sequenced from one sample in a study of blood T cell repertoires in COVID-19. Only in-frame clones appear in the TCRdb table, and some are missing; sequencing was by immunoSEQ multiplex PCR. The sample consists of around 250,000 clones, roughly 82% of them appearing once. Sequencing was carried out using peripheral blood. The receptors stem from an elderly man with acute or convalescent COVID-19.

This chain uses TRBV5-3 with TRBJ2-7, with 10 bases lining up with TRBD2. Being an ORF, TRBV5-3 has a function that is uncertain. V lost 3 bases to trimming and J lost 4 bases; unmatched junction nucleotides: 7. The CDR3 totals 15 residues. CDR3 amino acids: CARSSPQRGGYEQYF. Written as DNA, the CDR3 is TGTGCCAGAAGCTCCCCGCAGCGGGGGGGTTACGAGCAGTACTTC.

This clone was found a few times. V and J are TRBV11-2 and TRBJ1-4; 8 bases map to TRBD1. The CDR3 runs to 15 residues. V was pared by 6 bases and J by 6 bases, with 9 bases of the junction left unmatched. In germline, CDR1 is SGHAT, CDR2 FQNNGV. The CDR3, as DNA: TGTGCCAGCAGACCGACCAGGGGGCGGGATGAAAAACTGTTTTTT. Protein sequence: CASRPTRGRDEKLFF. The complete variable domain, with remaining parts taken from reference TRBV11-2 and TRBJ1-4, reads EAGVAQSPRYKIIEKRQSVAFWCNPISGHATLYWYQQILGQGPKLLIQFQNNGVVDDSQLPKDRFSAERLKGVDSTLKIQPAKLEDSAVYLCASRPTRGRDEKLFFGSGTQLSVL.